These T cell receptor beta chains were read from a single sample in a study of shared clonotypes between healthy human individuals. Sequencing was performed with immunoSEQ multiplex PCR; in TCRdb, only in-frame clones are kept and a portion is missing. The sample yields 2 million to 3 million clones, 90% to 95% seen once. Sequenced input: naive CD4+ T cells from PBMCs. Receptors originate from a man younger than 35 in good health. Some clones in this sample may be carry-over from other donors' samples. The conserved cysteine and the conserved F or W are not part of the CDR3 here. Not all rows give a size; the values are once, few, many and, for expanded clones, a class.

-	TRBV20-1	TRBJ1-4	SASLNEKLF
-	TRBV2	TRBJ1-5	ASSERSREAGQPQH
-	TRBV9	TRBJ2-7	ASSVGGLASYEQY
-	TRBV29-1	TRBJ2-5	SVVGQETQY
-	TRBV28	TRBJ1-2	ASSPPGPVRNYGYT
-	TRBV5-1	TRBJ2-7	ASSLGDSPHEQY
-	TRBV5-6	TRBJ2-7	ASSQWKSYEQY
-	TRBV9	TRBJ2-5	ASSVGAGRETQY
-	TRBV2	TRBJ1-2	ASSAGQPRGYT
-	TRBV4-3	TRBJ2-1	ASSQELAGGRHEQF
-	TRBV19	TRBJ2-7	ASSPGLAGSNEQY
-	TRBV20-1	TRBJ2-7	SALQGREQY
-	TRBV6-4	TRBJ2-1	ASSTGAYNEQF
-	TRBV27	TRBJ1-5	ASSPQYRDRNNQPQH
few	TRBV7-2	TRBJ1-5	ASRTANSNQPQH
-	TRBV27	TRBJ2-1	ASSSLGQSYNEQF
-	TRBV7-9	TRBJ1-3	ASSDGLGNTIY
-	TRBV7-2	TRBJ1-2	ASSLGPGQGHGYT
-	TRBV10-3	TRBJ2-3	AISVIQRERGDTQY
once	TRBV14	TRBJ1-4	ASSTLGGDGEKLF
once	TRBV14	TRBJ1-1	ASSQQVIAEAF
-	TRBV4-3	TRBJ2-3	ASSQFSGRTIDTQY
-	TRBV9	TRBJ2-1	ASSVAPSNEQF
-	TRBV6-1	TRBJ1-2	ASNPGTVANYGYT
-	TRBV7-2	TRBJ1-4	ASSKGFGNEKLF
-	TRBV11-2	TRBJ2-3	ASSLGGGRDPSTDTQY
-	TRBV2	TRBJ2-3	ASSAIGGGMSADTQY
once	TRBV10-2	TRBJ1-1	ASSEQVGRMNTEAF
-	TRBV2	TRBJ1-5	ASRSTGGYQPQH
-	TRBV9	TRBJ1-2	ASSVRDRGSGYT
-	TRBV5-6	TRBJ1-1	ASSITGFTEAF
-	TRBV5-4	TRBJ2-2	ASSLVANTGELF
-	TRBV7-2	TRBJ2-1	ASSLIRGLVDNEQF
-	TRBV14	TRBJ1-2	ASSQEVNYGYT
-	TRBV9	TRBJ2-1	ASSARLDSYNEQF
once	TRBV18	TRBJ1-3	ASSPPGTYSGNTIY
-	TRBV6-1	TRBJ2-5	ASSELAEIQETQY
-	TRBV5-1	TRBJ1-3	ASSPGGSSGNTIY
-	TRBV30	TRBJ1-2	AWSFRDGNYGYT
-	TRBV10-1	TRBJ2-7	ASSAGLADEQY
-	TRBV5-8	TRBJ2-5	ASSFRTGGWQTQY
-	TRBV6-6	TRBJ2-1	ASSYRASGQIGEQF
once	TRBV2	TRBJ1-2	ASTKGQEANYGYT
-	TRBV5-1	TRBJ1-3	ASSLGSSSGNTIY
-	TRBV9	TRBJ2-5	ASSVTGGETQY
-	TRBV25-1	-	ASTGNTYEQY
once	TRBV27	TRBJ2-2	ASSLLSRQNTGELF
-	TRBV15	TRBJ2-7	ATSRDLASGRWDEQY
once	TRBV7-2	TRBJ2-5	ASSLGPDKY
once	TRBV7-9	TRBJ2-3	ASSLLREARTQY
-	TRBV5-3	TRBJ1-4	ARSLDRAHPTEKLF
-	TRBV9	TRBJ2-7	ASRGAYEQY
-	TRBV27	TRBJ2-3	ASSLQPSGTDTQY
-	TRBV28	TRBJ2-2	ASSLTLQASGGELF